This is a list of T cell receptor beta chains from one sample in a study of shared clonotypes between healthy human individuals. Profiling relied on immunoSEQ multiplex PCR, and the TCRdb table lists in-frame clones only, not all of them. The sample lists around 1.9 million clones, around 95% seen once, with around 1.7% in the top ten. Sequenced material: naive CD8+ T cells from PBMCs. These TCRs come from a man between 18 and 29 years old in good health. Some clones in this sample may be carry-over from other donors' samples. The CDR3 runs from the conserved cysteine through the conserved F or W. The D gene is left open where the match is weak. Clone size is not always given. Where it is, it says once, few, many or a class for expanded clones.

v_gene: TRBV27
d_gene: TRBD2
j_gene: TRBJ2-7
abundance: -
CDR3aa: CASSPSPGLAYPYEQYF
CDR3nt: TGTGCCAGCAGTCCCTCCCCCGGACTAGCTTACCCCTACGAGCAGTACTTC

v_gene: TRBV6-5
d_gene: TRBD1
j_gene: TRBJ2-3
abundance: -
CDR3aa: CASSTGTGLGNTQYF
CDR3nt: TGTGCCAGCAGTACCGGGACAGGGTTAGGAAACACGCAGTATTTT

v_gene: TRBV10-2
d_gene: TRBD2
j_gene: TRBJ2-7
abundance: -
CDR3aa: CASSVGTGLADYEQYF
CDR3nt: TGCGCCAGCAGTGTGGGAACGGGACTAGCAGACTACGAGCAGTACTTC

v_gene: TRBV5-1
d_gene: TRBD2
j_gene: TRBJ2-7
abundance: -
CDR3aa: CASSLRDYNYEQYF
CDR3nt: TGCGCCAGCAGCTTGCGGGACTATAACTACGAGCAGTACTTC

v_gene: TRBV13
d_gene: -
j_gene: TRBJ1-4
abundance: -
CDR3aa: CASSHHKITGSTNEKLFF
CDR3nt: TGTGCCAGCAGCCACCACAAAATTACAGGGTCGACTAATGAAAAACTGTTTTTT

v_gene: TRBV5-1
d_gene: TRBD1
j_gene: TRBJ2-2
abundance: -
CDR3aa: CASSLITAGGTGELFF
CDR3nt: TGCGCCAGCAGCTTGATCACAGCAGGGGGCACCGGGGAGCTGTTTTTT

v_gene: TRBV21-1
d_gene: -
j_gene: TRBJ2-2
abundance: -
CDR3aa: CASSLDTALGGTGELFF
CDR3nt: TGTGCCAGCAGCCTGGACACAGCCCTAGGAGGCACCGGGGAGCTGTTTTTT

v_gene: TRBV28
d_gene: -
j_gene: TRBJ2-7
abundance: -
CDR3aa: CASSLGLGAYEQYF
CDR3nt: TGTGCCAGCAGTCTGGGACTGGGGGCCTACGAGCAGTACTTC

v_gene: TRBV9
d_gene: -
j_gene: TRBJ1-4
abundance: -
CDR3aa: CASSPYGPFNNEKLFF
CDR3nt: TGTGCCAGCAGCCCTTATGGTCCTTTTAATAATGAAAAACTGTTTTTT

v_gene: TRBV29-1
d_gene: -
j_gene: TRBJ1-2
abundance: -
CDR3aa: CSVLDSGGGYTF
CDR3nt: TGCAGCGTCCTGGACAGCGGCGGTGGCTACACCTTC

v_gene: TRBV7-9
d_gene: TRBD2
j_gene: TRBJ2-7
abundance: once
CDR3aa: CASSSGLASSYEQYF
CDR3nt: TGTGCCAGCAGCTCGGGACTAGCGAGCTCCTACGAGCAGTACTTC

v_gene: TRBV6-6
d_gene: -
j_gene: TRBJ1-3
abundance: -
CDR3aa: CASSYQGTGNTIYF
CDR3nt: TGTGCCAGCAGTTACCAGGGAACGGGAAACACCATATATTTT

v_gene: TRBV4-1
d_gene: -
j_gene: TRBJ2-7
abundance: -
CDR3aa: CASSQDVGRGVYEQYF
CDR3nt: TGCGCCAGCAGCCAAGATGTGGGCAGGGGCGTCTACGAGCAGTACTTC

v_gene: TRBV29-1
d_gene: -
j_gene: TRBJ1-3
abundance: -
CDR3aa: CSVEYGEGLPGNTIYF
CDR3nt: TGCAGCGTTGAGTATGGTGAGGGGCTCCCTGGAAACACCATATATTTT

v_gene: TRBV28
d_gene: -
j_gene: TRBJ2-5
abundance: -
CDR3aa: CASSLGFSFGQIQETQYF
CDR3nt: TGTGCCAGCAGTTTAGGTTTCAGTTTTGGACAGATCCAAGAGACCCAGTACTTC

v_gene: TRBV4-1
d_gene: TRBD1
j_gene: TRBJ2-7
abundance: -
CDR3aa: CASSQFYGTGGSYEQYF
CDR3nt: TGCGCCAGCAGCCAATTTTACGGGACAGGGGGCTCCTACGAGCAGTACTTC